What follows is one T cell receptor beta chain and its context. The sample belongs to a study of T cell responses to AZD1222 COVID-19 vaccine. Sequencing was performed with immunoSEQ multiplex PCR; in TCRdb, only in-frame clones are kept and a portion is missing. Of 150,000 or so clones in the sample, approximately 85% are singletons; the top ten hold roughly 4%. With 0 bases removed from V and 4 bases from J, the gap between germline ends came to 5 bases. Germline V CDR1 and CDR2: SGHRS, YFSETQ. This CDR3 is 13 amino acids long. The V and J genes are TRBV5-1 and TRBJ2-1; no clear D. The sequenced sample was peripheral blood, obtained on day 0 of MenACWY control vaccination. The clonotype was recovered from an adult in good health. The CDR3 is CASSLGGYNEQFF. The CDR3 nucleotides are TGCGCCAGCAGCTTGGGGGGTTACAATGAGCAGTTCTTC.